This TCR beta chain was retrieved from a study of blood T cell repertoires in COVID-19. TCRdb's table, derived via immunoSEQ multiplex PCR, lists solely in-frame clones and lacks some. The sample lists some 35,000 clones; about 83% were seen once. The sequence derives from a man aged 45 to 65 with acute or convalescent COVID-19. Input material: peripheral blood.

The chain's CDR3 is CASSGTGGRVNEQFF. Written as DNA, the CDR3 is TGTGCCAGCAGCGGGACAGGGGGCCGGGTAAATGAGCAGTTCTTC. The rearrangement uses TRBV9 and TRBJ2-1, with TRBD1 identical over 11 bases. The length of the CDR3 is 15 residues. V dropped 3 bases and J dropped 7; count of bases not matched to a gene: 6. Germline CDR1 SGDLS, CDR2 YYNGEE.